This is a list of T cell receptor beta chains from one sample in a study of cytomegalovirus exposure and HLA in healthy donors. Profiled with immunoSEQ multiplex PCR; TCRdb holds only in-frame clones, not every one. The sample contains fewer than 250,000 clones, about 77% of which appear only once. The sequenced material came from PBMCs. These receptor sequences come from a woman aged 30 to 39 in good health and CMV-seronegative. Each CDR3 is given with its conserved first and last residue. The D gene is left open where the match is weak. Some rows have no size entry. The others give once, few or many, or a class for an expanded clone.

j_call,d_call,clone_size,v_call,cdr3_aa,cdr3_nt
TRBJ2-1,TRBD2,once,TRBV27,CASRTLSGVYEQFF,TGTGCCAGCAGAACCCTCAGCGGGGTCTATGAGCAGTTCTTC
TRBJ1-6,TRBD1,NA,TRBV4-1,CASSQTGQGSPLHF,TGCGCCAGCAGCCAAACAGGACAGGGCTCACCCCTCCACTTT
TRBJ1-1,NA,NA,TRBV5-1,CASSFRFDVNTEAFF,TGCGCCAGCAGCTTTCGGTTCGATGTGAACACTGAAGCTTTCTTT
TRBJ2-1,NA,NA,TRBV25-1,CASSEYGQGAYNEQFF,TGTGCCAGCAGTGAATATGGGCAGGGCGCTTACAATGAGCAGTTCTTC
TRBJ1-1,NA,few,TRBV7-9,CASSLLGGVAEAFF,TGTGCCAGCAGCTTGTTAGGGGGGGTCGCTGAAGCTTTCTTT
TRBJ2-1,NA,NA,TRBV6-1,CASRINSVDEQFF,TGTGCCAGCAGAATAAACAGTGTCGATGAGCAGTTCTTC
TRBJ1-5,NA,NA,TRBV5-4,CASSSPDQPQHF,TGTGCCAGCAGCTCCCCAGATCAGCCCCAGCATTTT
TRBJ2-5,TRBD2,NA,TRBV5-4,CASSSGGGRETQYF,TGTGCCAGCAGCTCCGGGGGGGGCCGAGAGACCCAGTACTTC
TRBJ2-3,TRBD2,NA,TRBV2,CASSPGLAGLDTQYF,TGTGCCAGCAGTCCGGGACTAGCGGGGTTAGATACGCAGTATTTT
TRBJ1-6,NA,NA,TRBV14,CASSQDGGAGSPLHF,TGTGCCAGCAGCCAAGATGGAGGGGCAGGGTCACCCCTCCACTTT
TRBJ2-1,NA,few,TRBV21-1,CASSKAPAGMLYNEQFF,TGTGCCAGCAGCAAAGCGCCAGCGGGGATGCTATACAATGAGCAGTTCTTC